The 10 T cell receptor beta chains below were found in one sample sequenced in a study of T cell responses to AZD1222 COVID-19 vaccine. Libraries were prepared by immunoSEQ multiplex PCR; TCRdb keeps only in-frame clonotypes and omits some of them. The data contain 120,000 or so clones, 88% of them singletons. The sequencing here drew on peripheral blood, taken on day 0 of AZD1222 vaccination. These receptors were collected from an adult in good health.

The genes are TRBV4-1 and TRBJ1-5, with D possibly being TRBD1 (5 bases). CDR1 MGHRA and CDR2 YSYEKL come from the germline V gene. CDR3 length: 17 amino acids. V lost 1 base, J lost 3 bases, and 16 bases lay in between. The CDR3 DNA reads as TGCGCCAGCAGCCAAGGCAGGGCCCAGGGCTACAATCAGCCCCAGCATTTT. Translated: CASSQGRAQGYNQPQHF.

Here the CDR3 DNA reads TGTGCCAGCACCCAAAGCTCCTACGAGCAGTACTTC. Amino acids: CASTQSSYEQYF. This chain connects TRBV12-3 or TRBV12-4 to TRBJ2-7; D is ambiguous. V was shortened by 7 bases and J by 0 bases, with 7 bases between the two germline ends. The CDR3 is made up of 12 amino acids.

This chain links TRBV14 with TRBJ1-1; TRBD1 might be the D (5 bases). The germline gives CDR1 SGHDN, CDR2 FVKESK. Trimming took off 3 bases at V and 1 base at J, with 12 bases between the two ends. The CDR3 sequence is 15 residues long. CDR3 DNA: TGTGCCAGCAGCCAGCTGACAGCGTGGAACACTGAAGCTTTCTTT. Its protein product is CASSQLTAWNTEAFF.

The chain carries TRBV13 and TRBJ1-1, with D possibly being TRBD1 (6 bases). CDR3 length: 15 amino acids. Germline CDR1 PRHDT, CDR2 FYEKMQ (reference sequence). The ends were cut back, 2 bases at V and 2 bases at J, with 12 bases in the middle. As DNA, the CDR3 is TGTGCCAGCAGCTTATGGGCAGGGGAAAACACTGAAGCTTTCTTT. Translated, it gives CASSLWAGENTEAFF.

In DNA, the CDR3 is TGTGCCAGCAGCGAAGACAGGGCTTGGAGCTACACCTTC. This encodes CASSEDRAWSYTF. J is TRBJ1-2 and V is TRBV25-1; 7 positions agree with TRBD1. Germline lookup yields CDR1 MGHDK and CDR2 SYGVNS. The CDR3 is 13 amino acids. The trim removed 6 bases at V and 9 bases at J, leaving 10 bases unmatched.

The gene calls are TRBV13 and TRBJ1-1, with D uncertain. V was pared by 2 bases and J by 4 bases, with 8 bases between. Germline V CDR1 and CDR2: PRHDT, FYEKMQ (reference sequence). CDR3 length: 13 amino acids. In nucleotides, the CDR3 is TGTGCCAGCAGCTTAACGCGGGCCACTGAAGCTTTCTTT. This translates into CASSLTRATEAFF.

The chain uses TRBV2 and TRBJ2-5, with 8 positions matching TRBD2. Per germline, CDR1 SNHLY and CDR2 FYNNEI. After removal of 4 bases from V and 4 bases from J, the junction contained 8 bases not matched to a gene. The CDR3 spans 15 residues. CDR3 amino acids: CASSAGGLAGETQYF. The CDR3 bases are TGTGCCAGCAGTGCGGGGGGGCTAGCGGGAGAGACCCAGTACTTC.

This chain joins TRBV3-1 (or the pseudogene TRBV3-2) and TRBJ2-7; D unresolved. Germline lookup yields CDR1 LGHDT and CDR2 YNNKEL (reference sequence). Trimming removed 4 bases from V and 5 bases from J, with 6 bases in between. This CDR3 contains 11 residues. The CDR3 sequence is CASSLRDEQYF. The CDR3 nucleotides read TGTGCCAGCAGCCTTAGAGACGAGCAGTACTTC.

The chain uses TRBV10-2 and TRBJ2-7; D is unresolved. Germline lookup yields CDR1 WSHSY and CDR2 SAAADI. The CDR3 runs to 14 residues. Between the trimmed V and J ends, which lost 2 bases and 2 bases, there was a span of 10 bases. CDR3 residues: CASSERATTYEQYF. Written as DNA, the CDR3 is TGCGCCAGCAGTGAGAGAGCCACAACCTACGAGCAGTACTTC.

V and J are TRBV19 and TRBJ2-3; possible D gene TRBD1, 7 bases. Germline-derived CDR1 and CDR2 are LNHDA and SQIVND (reference sequence). Trimming removed 3 bases from V and 5 bases from J, with 15 bases in between. The CDR3 runs to 15 residues. As DNA, the CDR3 is TGTGCCAGTAGTATTAGGGGGCCGGGGGTAGATACGCAGTATTTT. It translates to CASSIRGPGVDTQYF.